This T cell receptor (beta chain) was captured by sequencing in a study of HIV-infected children after antiretroviral therapy interruption. Study at large: Median age was roughly 9.3 years (interruption) and roughly 8 years (continuous). Interruption-arm sampling covered weeks 0, 12, interruption end (24 or 48), and about 3 years post-study.

This clonotype was detected ten times or more. Trimming cost V 6 bases and J 3 bases; bases outside gene matches: 9. The germline V gene has CDR1 MNHEY and CDR2 SVGAGI. The CDR3 consists of 15 residues. The treatment here: PENTA 11 planned treatment interruption arm or continuous ART arm. Participants had taken at least three-drug ART for at least 24 weeks. Unique molecular identifiers were included in an RNA-based 3' RACE TCR library. Each CDR3 protein gets one entry after TCRdb re-called the 3' RACE reads with MiXCR. The sample carries 30,000 to 50,000 distinct CDR3 sequences, around 7% recorded once.

This receptor was obtained from a pool of human donors with HIV. The chain recombines TRBV6-5 with TRBJ2-7; 9 bases are a match to TRBD1. Material: CD45RA+ CD4+ T cells from PBMCs, pooled from several time points, obtained from a donor given antiretroviral therapy, either interrupted or continuous. The sample's subset: naive CD4+ CD45RA+ CD45RO- T cells. The CDR3 sequence is CASRAGTGYHYEQYF. The DNA for the CDR3 is TGTGCCAGCAGGGCGGGGACAGGGTATCACTACGAGCAGTACTTC.